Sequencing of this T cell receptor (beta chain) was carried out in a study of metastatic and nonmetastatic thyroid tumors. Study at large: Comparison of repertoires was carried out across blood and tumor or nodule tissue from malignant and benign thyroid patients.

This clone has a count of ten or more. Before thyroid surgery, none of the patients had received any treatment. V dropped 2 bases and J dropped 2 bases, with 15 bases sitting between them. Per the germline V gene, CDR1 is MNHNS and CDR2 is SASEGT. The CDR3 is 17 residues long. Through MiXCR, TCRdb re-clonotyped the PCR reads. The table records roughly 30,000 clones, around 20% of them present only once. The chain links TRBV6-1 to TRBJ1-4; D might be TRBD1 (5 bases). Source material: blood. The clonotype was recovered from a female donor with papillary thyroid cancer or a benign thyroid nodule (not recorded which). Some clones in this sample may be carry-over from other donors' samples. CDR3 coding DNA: TGTGCCAGCAGTGAAAGTGCAGGGACGGGTACTAATGAAAAACTGTTTTTT. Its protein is CASSESAGTGTNEKLFF.